These 31 T cell receptor beta chains were sequenced from one sample in a study of cytomegalovirus exposure and HLA in healthy donors. PCR amplification relied on 60 Vbeta primers (plus 13 Jbeta primers). Profiling relied on immunoSEQ multiplex PCR, and the TCRdb table lists in-frame clones only, not all of them. The sample yields more than 85,000 clones, roughly 80% seen once. Material: PBMCs. These receptors were collected from a man aged 25 to 40 in good health and CMV-seropositive.

This clone was found once. The V and J genes are TRBV6-1 and TRBJ2-7; 11 nucleotides agree with TRBD1. Germline V lookup: CDR1 MNHNS, CDR2 SASEGT. The CDR3 consists of 17 residues. V shed 4 bases and J 8 bases; nucleotides not matched to a gene: 16. The CDR3 is CASSAEYAGTGGHQQYF. The CDR3 DNA reads as TGTGCCAGCAGTGCGGAGTATGCCGGGACAGGGGGGCATCAGCAGTACTTC.

J is TRBJ2-7 and V is TRBV5-8; tentative D call: TRBD1 (5 bases). Germline CDR1 SGHTS, CDR2 YDEGEE. The V and J ends lost 0 bases and 6 bases respectively, with 10 bases between them. The CDR3 spans 13 residues. The CDR3 nucleotides are TGTGCCAGCAGCTTGGGGGGCTGGGGCGAGCAGTACTTC. It codes for CASSLGGWGEQYF.

The chain couples TRBV5-1 to TRBJ2-5, with D maybe TRBD2 (7 bases). V lost 0 bases, J lost 2 bases, and 14 bases lay in between. Germline lookup yields CDR1 SGHRS and CDR2 YFSETQ. The CDR3 is 16 residues long. CDR3 DNA: TGCGCCAGCAGCTTGGCCTTAGGGGGGGGGCAAGAGACCCAGTACTTC. The encoded protein is CASSLALGGGQETQYF.

The genes are TRBV5-8 and TRBJ2-2, with D maybe TRBD2 (5 bases). The CDR3 length is 12 residues. Looked up from germline, CDR1 is SGHTS and CDR2 is YDEGEE. V was trimmed by 6 bases and J by 12 bases, leaving 15 bases between them. CDR3 bases: TGTGCCAGCAACCCAAGTCCGGGAAAGCTGTTTTTT. Residues: CASNPSPGKLFF.

This sequence joins TRBV5-6 and TRBJ2-5, with a weak D call TRBD1 (6 bases). TRBJ2-7 matches the DNA end more closely, so the J call is doubtful. CDR1 and CDR2 (germline): SGHDT, YYEEEE. The CDR3 is 15 residues long. The CDR3 DNA is TGTGCCAGCAAGATGATTTGGGGGCCGGTATACGAGCAGTACTTC. Translated, it gives CASKMIWGPVYEQYF.

V is TRBV19 and J is TRBJ2-5; no definite D call. The CDR3 is 12 residues long. Trimming cost V 2 bases and J 4 bases, with 5 bases left between them. CDR1 and CDR2 (germline): LNHDA, SQIVND (reference sequence). The CDR3 DNA is TGTGCCAGTAGTATATTCGGAGAGACCCAGTACTTC. It is translated as CASSIFGETQYF.

The V and J genes are TRBV5-1 and TRBJ2-3; 9 nucleotides match TRBD1. J was trimmed by 0 bases and V by 4 bases; bases with no gene match: 3. In germline, CDR1 is SGHRS, CDR2 YFSETQ. This CDR3 has 15 amino acids. CDR3 sequence reads: CASSPGQGSTDTQYF. The DNA of the CDR3 is TGCGCCAGCAGCCCGGGACAGGGAAGCACAGATACGCAGTATTTT.

The V and J genes are TRBV30 and TRBJ1-2, with D hard to call. Trimming left V 3 bases short and J 0 bases short, with 8 bases between. This CDR3 has 13 amino acids. Per the germline V gene, CDR1 is GTSNPN and CDR2 is SVGIG (reference sequence). The CDR3, as DNA: TGTGCCTGGAGCCTACTTTCTAACTATGGCTACACCTTC. Encoded protein: CAWSLLSNYGYTF.

The chain combines TRBV10-3 with TRBJ1-4; 9 bases align to TRBD1. Germline values: CDR1 ENHRY, CDR2 SYGVKD. V lost 4 bases to trimming and J lost 0 bases; unmatched junction nucleotides: 6. The CDR3 runs to 17 residues. This CDR3 reads CAISAGQGLSTNEKLFF. The CDR3, as DNA: TGTGCCATCAGTGCAGGACAGGGGCTCTCAACTAATGAAAAACTGTTTTTT.

The chain links TRBV19 to TRBJ1-2, with D perhaps TRBD1 (6 bases). The CDR3 runs 14 residues. Trimming shortened V by 5 bases and J by 4 bases, and 14 bases separated the two germline ends. CDR1 and CDR2 (germline): LNHDA, SQIVND (reference sequence). CDR3 bases: TGTGCCAGTAGTCCCAGGACAGAGGGCTATGGCTACACCTTC. Its translation is CASSPRTEGYGYTF. The variable domain in full, with the rest retrieved from reference TRBV19 and TRBJ1-2, is DGGITQSPKYLFRKEGQNVTLSCEQNLNHDAMYWYRQDPGQGLRLIYYSQIVNDFQKGDIAEGYSVSREKKESFPLTVTSAQKNPTAFYLCASSPRTEGYGYTFGSGTRLTVV.

V and J are TRBV6-5 and TRBJ1-5; maybe TRBD1 (5 bases). The V end was cut by 5 bases, the J end by 4 bases, with 15 bases between. The CDR3 runs to 15 residues. Germline assignment: CDR1 MNHEY and CDR2 SVGAGI. Written as DNA, the CDR3 is TGTGCCAGCAGTCCCCGGGGGGGGGAGAATCAGCCCCAGCATTTT. The encoded protein is CASSPRGGENQPQHF.

This chain links TRBV6-5 with TRBJ2-5; maybe TRBD1 (6 bases). The CDR3 covers 13 residues. Germline CDR1 is MNHEY and CDR2 is SVGAGI. The V gene lost 7 bases and the J gene lost 4 bases, with 13 bases spanning the gap. In DNA form, the CDR3 reads TGTGCCAGCACCGCGACAGGTCGAGAGACCCAGTACTTC. It is translated as CASTATGRETQYF.

This chain joins TRBV4-1 and TRBJ1-2; no definite D call. This CDR3 region has 17 residues. Looked up from germline, CDR1 is MGHRA and CDR2 is YSYEKL. Between the trimmed V and J ends, which lost 1 base and 9 bases, there was a span of 24 bases. The CDR3 sequence: CASSQVLGRVPPYRYTF. The CDR3 nucleotides read TGCGCCAGCAGCCAAGTACTTGGCCGGGTTCCTCCTTATCGCTACACCTTC.

This chain uses TRBV4-1 with TRBJ1-1; D gene unclear. With 2 bases removed from V and 1 base from J, the gap between germline ends came to 5 bases. Germline loops: CDR1 MGHRA, CDR2 YSYEKL. The CDR3 contains 13 residues. CDR3 nucleotides: TGCGCCAGCAGCCAACTTCCGAACACTGAAGCTTTCTTT. It specifies CASSQLPNTEAFF.

The rearrangement joins TRBV30 to TRBJ2-3; weak D call: TRBD2 (6 bases). Looked up from germline, CDR1 is GTSNPN and CDR2 is SVGIG (reference sequence). CDR3 length: 13 residues. V was cut by 5 bases and J by 2 bases, with 11 bases left in between. The CDR3 sequence: CAWGIAATDTQYF. The CDR3 DNA sequence: TGTGCCTGGGGGATAGCGGCCACAGATACGCAGTATTTT.

The CDR3 here is CASSSDRVGGQPQHF. In DNA form, the CDR3 reads TGTGCCAGCAGTAGCGACCGGGTCGGTGGCCAGCCCCAGCATTTT. The chain joins TRBV6-1 to TRBJ1-5, with D hard to call. The V end was cut by 5 bases, the J end by 7 bases, with 18 bases between. Germline CDR1 is MNHNS and CDR2 is SASEGT. The CDR3 has 15 amino acids.

CDR3 DNA: TGTGCCAGCAGCTTATTAGGGGACTCAGAGACCCAGTACTTC. It encodes CASSLLGDSETQYF. V gene TRBV7-2 combines with J gene TRBJ2-5, with D possibly matching TRBD2 (6 bases). CDR1 SGHTA and CDR2 FQGNSA come from the germline V gene. The CDR3 contains 14 residues. V was trimmed by 2 bases and J by 4 bases, leaving 11 bases between them.

This sequence joins TRBV2 and TRBJ2-5; TRBD1 might be the D (6 bases). Germline CDR1 is SNHLY and CDR2 is FYNNEI. V dropped 9 bases and J dropped 5 bases, with 19 bases sitting between them. The CDR3 extends over 14 amino acids. CDR3 in DNA: TGTGCCAGAGGGGGTGCGGGTAGGGAGGAGACCCAGTACTTC. Translated, it gives CARGGAGREETQYF.

In DNA, the CDR3 is TGTGCCAGCAGGGACAGGGTGAGGCCCACTGAAGCTTTCTTT. Residues: CASRDRVRPTEAFF. This sequence joins TRBV2 and TRBJ1-1; 8 positions agree with TRBD1. CDR3 size: 14 residues. Germline lookup yields CDR1 SNHLY and CDR2 FYNNEI. The junction had 7 bases not matched to a gene; V was cut back by 6 bases and J by 4 bases. Together with reference TRBV2 and TRBJ1-1, the CDR3 gives the full variable domain: EPEVTQTPSHQVTQMGQEVILRCVPISNHLYFYWYRQILGQKVEFLVSFYNNEISEKSEIFDDQFSVERPDGSNFTLKIRSTKLEDSAMYFCASRDRVRPTEAFFGQGTRLTVV.

This clone was seen a handful of times. The chain joins TRBV9 to TRBJ1-4, with D uncertain. V was clipped by 0 bases and J by 7 bases, with 10 bases between them. The germline gives CDR1 SGDLS, CDR2 YYNGEE. The CDR3 extends over 14 amino acids. CDR3 DNA: TGTGCCAGCAGCGTAGCCGATTATAGTGAAAAACTGTTTTTT. It encodes CASSVADYSEKLFF.

The genes are TRBV13 and TRBJ1-2; 7 bases map to TRBD1. Trimming cost V 3 bases and J 2 bases; bases outside gene matches: 6. The length of the CDR3 is 15 residues. The germline CDR1 and CDR2 sequences are PRHDT and FYEKMQ (reference sequence). The DNA for the CDR3 is TGTGCCAGCAGCTTCTCAGACAGGGTGAACTATGGCTACACCTTC. This encodes CASSFSDRVNYGYTF.

There are a few counts of this clone. This sequence joins TRBV27 and TRBJ2-1; 7 positions agree with TRBD2. Germline trimming cut 7 bases from V and 4 bases from J; bases unmatched to any gene: 7. This CDR3 region has 14 residues. Germline-derived CDR1 and CDR2 are MNHEY and SMNVEV (reference sequence). The CDR3 DNA follows: TGTGCCAGCACCTGGGGGGGGAATTACAATGAGCAGTTCTTC. Its translation is CASTWGGNYNEQFF.

The gene calls are TRBV6-4 and TRBJ1-5, with D possibly matching TRBD1 (6 bases). Germline V CDR1 and CDR2: MRHNA, SNTAGT. There are 14 residues in the CDR3. The germline V and J ends were trimmed by 3 bases and 7 bases, with 13 bases remaining between them. CDR3: CASSEGGGGQPQHF. Here the CDR3 DNA reads TGTGCCAGCAGTGAGGGCGGGGGCGGACAGCCCCAGCATTTT.

V gene TRBV29-1 combines with J gene TRBJ1-2, with a weak D call TRBD1 (6 bases). This CDR3 spans 13 amino acids. The V gene's germline CDR1 is SQVTM and CDR2 ANQGSEA. V was pared by 2 bases and J by 5 bases, with 12 bases between. The CDR3 region is CSVESGASYGYTF. CDR3 nucleotides: TGCAGCGTTGAATCAGGGGCTAGTTATGGCTACACCTTC.

The chain links TRBV6-5 to TRBJ2-2; 7 positions match TRBD1. This CDR3 is 15 amino acids long. Germline V CDR1 and CDR2: MNHEY, SVGAGI. Trimming at V came to 4 bases and at J to 6 bases, leaving 8 bases not matched to a gene. CDR3 sequence: CASSSPRGQPGELFF. The CDR3 bases are TGTGCCAGCAGTTCACCAAGGGGGCAGCCCGGGGAGCTGTTTTTT.

V usage is TRBV7-2 and J usage is TRBJ2-1; 8 positions match TRBD1. The CDR3 is 16 amino acids. V trimming: 3 bases; J trimming: 2 bases; junction bases outside the gene matches: 6. Germline CDR1 SGHTA, CDR2 FQGNSA. The CDR3: CASSFRQGLTYNEQFF. For the CDR3, the DNA is TGTGCCAGCAGCTTCAGACAGGGGTTAACCTACAATGAGCAGTTCTTC.

The genes are TRBV4-3 and TRBJ2-1, with 7 bases fitting TRBD2. This CDR3 comprises 17 residues. CDR1 and CDR2 (germline): LGHNA, YSLEER. V gave up 0 bases and J gave up 4 bases; unmatched junction bases: 9. CDR3 sequence: CASSQDWTGGLYNEQFF. The CDR3 DNA follows: TGCGCCAGCAGCCAAGACTGGACGGGGGGACTTTACAATGAGCAGTTCTTC.

V is TRBV2 and J is TRBJ2-7; 9 bases agree with TRBD1. The CDR3 length is 14 residues. V gave up 4 bases and J gave up 4 bases; unmatched junction bases: 5. CDR1 and CDR2 (germline): SNHLY, FYNNEI. CDR3: CASSGDRVQYEQYF. Here the CDR3 DNA reads TGTGCCAGCAGTGGGGACAGGGTCCAATACGAGCAGTACTTC.

Comment on this clone: The same CDR3 arises from other DNA sequences in this sample as well. The chain uses TRBV4-2 and TRBJ1-5, with 7 nucleotides matching TRBD1. With 0 bases clipped from V and 0 bases from J, the junction kept 11 bases outside the gene matches. Per germline, CDR1 LGHNA and CDR2 YNFKEQ. This CDR3 region has 19 residues. CDR3 sequence (DNA): TGTGCCAGCAGCCAAGATCCTAGTATTGGACAGGATAGCAATCAGCCCCAGCATTTT. It translates to CASSQDPSIGQDSNQPQHF.

This clone was picked up one time. The rearrangement joins TRBV5-6 to TRBJ2-2, with 9 bases that match TRBD1. The length of the CDR3 is 16 residues. Germline lookup yields CDR1 SGHDT and CDR2 YYEEEE. V shed 0 bases, J shed 3 bases, and the junction held 3 bases outside the gene matches. The CDR3 here is CASSLGTGVDTGELFF. The CDR3 DNA sequence: TGTGCCAGCAGCTTGGGGACAGGGGTCGACACCGGGGAGCTGTTTTTT.

This clone occurred a few times. The V call is TRBV7-2, the J call TRBJ1-3; D remains unclear. Germline V gene lookup returns CDR1 SGHTA and CDR2 FQGNSA. Trimming took 2 bases from V and 5 from J, leaving 10 bases between them. The CDR3 extends over 14 amino acids. The chain's CDR3 is CASSLSSSRNTIYF. The CDR3 DNA follows: TGTGCCAGCAGCTTAAGTAGTTCGCGAAACACCATATATTTT.